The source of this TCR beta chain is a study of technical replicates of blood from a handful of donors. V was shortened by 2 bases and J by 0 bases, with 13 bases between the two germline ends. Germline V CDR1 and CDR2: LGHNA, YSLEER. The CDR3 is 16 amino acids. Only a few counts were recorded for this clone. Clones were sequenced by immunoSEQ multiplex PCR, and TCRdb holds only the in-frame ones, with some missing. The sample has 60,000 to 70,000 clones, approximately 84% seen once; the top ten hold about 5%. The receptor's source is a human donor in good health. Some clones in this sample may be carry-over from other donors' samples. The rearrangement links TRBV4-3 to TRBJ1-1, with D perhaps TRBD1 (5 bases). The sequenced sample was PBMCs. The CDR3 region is CASSQSPGFMNTEAFF. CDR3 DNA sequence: TGCGCCAGCAGCCAAAGCCCAGGGTTTATGAACACTGAAGCTTTCTTT.